These 21 T cell receptor beta chains came from one sample sequenced in a study of OX40 agonist ivuxolimab in advanced cancers. Assay used: immunoSEQ multiplex PCR; TCRdb lists only in-frame clones, some missing. The profile shows roughly 63,000 clones, roughly four fifths of them singletons. The starting material was CD4+ or CD8+ T cells sorted from blood, obtained in a trial of the OX40 agonist ivuxolimab. The receptors here all came from an adult with an advanced solid tumor such as melanoma, head and neck, liver or kidney cancer.

This clone was found once. The chain employs TRBV28 and TRBJ1-1; D might be TRBD1 (5 bases). CDR1 MDHEN and CDR2 SYDVKM come from the germline V gene. The CDR3 loop spans 12 amino acids. Trimming removed 2 bases at V and 10 bases at J, with 11 bases between. In DNA form, the CDR3 reads TGTGCCAGCAGTTTAGTTACAAGGGGAGCTTTCTTT. This encodes CASSLVTRGAFF.

For this clone: The junction does not match germline at one end; this may be a read error. The V gene is TRBV10-2, the J gene TRBJ2-7; 9 bases match TRBD2. The CDR3 extends over 12 amino acids. Germline CDR1 and CDR2: WSHSY and SAAADI. The CDR3 DNA sequence: TGCGCCAGCAGTGAGTCAGCGGGGGGCCTGAGCTTC. Amino acid sequence: CASSESAGGLSF.

A few counts support this clone. The rearrangement links TRBV29-1 to TRBJ1-4; 8 nucleotides agree with TRBD1. Germline assignment: CDR1 SQVTM and CDR2 ANQGSEA. The junction had 10 bases not matched to a gene; V was cut back by 4 bases and J by 6 bases. CDR3 size: 15 residues. The CDR3 loop is CSVVSRQGAYEKLFF. The CDR3 region has the DNA TGCAGCGTTGTGTCCCGGCAGGGGGCATATGAAAAACTGTTTTTT.

The chain links TRBV10-3 to TRBJ2-5; TRBD2 matches at 10 bases. CDR3 length: 16 residues. Germline-derived CDR1 and CDR2 are ENHRY and SYGVKD. The junction had 7 bases not matched to a gene; V was cut back by 3 bases and J by 3 bases. As DNA, the CDR3 is TGTGCCATCAGTGATTTTTTAGCGGGGGGAAAAGAGACCCAGTACTTC. It is translated as CAISDFLAGGKETQYF.

This clone was counted once. The V and J genes are TRBV6-5 and TRBJ2-7, with 7 bases aligning to TRBD1. CDR1 is MNHEY, CDR2 SVGAGI, per germline. CDR3 length: 14 amino acids. V lost 6 bases and J lost 3; bases outside the gene matches: 8. The CDR3 reads CASSLDREGYEQYF. The CDR3, as DNA: TGTGCCAGCAGCCTAGACAGGGAAGGCTACGAGCAGTACTTC.

This clone was found once. The J gene is TRBJ2-4, the V gene TRBV7-2, with TRBD2 matching 9 bases. J was trimmed by 8 bases and V by 3 bases; bases with no gene match: 5. This CDR3 comprises 14 residues. Germline V gene data show CDR1 as SGHTA and CDR2 as FQGNSA. The CDR3: CASSFSGGGDIQYF. CDR3 bases: TGTGCCAGCAGCTTCAGTGGCGGGGGGGACATTCAGTACTTC.

The V gene is TRBV15, the J gene TRBJ2-3; D is ambiguous. The CDR3 is 12 amino acids. The V gene's germline CDR1 is LNHNV and CDR2 YYDKDF (reference sequence). V lost 1 base and J 3 bases, leaving 2 bases between the germline ends. In DNA, the CDR3 is TGTGCCACCAGCAGAGTTACAGATACGCAGTATTTT. Amino acids: CATSRVTDTQYF.

The chain has TRBV9 and TRBJ2-7; possibly TRBD2 for D (6 bases). This CDR3 has 15 amino acids. Trimming took 4 bases from V and 0 from J, leaving 14 bases between them. CDR1 SGDLS and CDR2 YYNGEE come from the germline V gene. CDR3 sequence (DNA): TGTGCCAGCAGCCCGGGGGTGTTGAGCTCCTACGAGCAGTACTTC. It specifies CASSPGVLSSYEQYF.

This chain connects TRBV7-8 to TRBJ2-2; 9 nucleotides line up with TRBD1. The CDR3 is 17 amino acids. Trimming removed 0 bases from V and 4 bases from J; junction bases left unmatched: 6. Germline CDR1 SGHVS, CDR2 FQNEAQ. CDR3 in amino acids: CASSLARRTGVTGELFF. For the CDR3, the DNA is TGTGCCAGCAGCTTAGCGCGAAGGACAGGGGTCACCGGGGAGCTGTTTTTT.

The rearrangement joins TRBV11-2 to TRBJ1-5; 7 positions agree with TRBD1. The CDR3 is 18 amino acids. From germline, CDR1 is SGHAT and CDR2 FQNNGV. V dropped 5 bases and J dropped 2; count of bases not matched to a gene: 15. This chain's CDR3 is CASSASGRGVVGNQPQHF. CDR3 nucleotides: TGTGCCAGCAGCGCTAGTGGCAGGGGGGTTGTAGGCAATCAGCCCCAGCATTTT.

The J gene is TRBJ2-1, the V gene TRBV30, with D perhaps TRBD1 (6 bases). Per germline, CDR1 GTSNPN and CDR2 SVGIG (reference sequence). Trimming shortened V by 7 bases and J by 2 bases, and 9 bases separated the two germline ends. CDR3 length equals 12 residues. The CDR3 DNA is TGTGCCTTCAGGGGTCCCTACAATGAGCAGTTCTTC. This translates into CAFRGPYNEQFF.

This clone has only one observation. V gene TRBV6-6 combines with J gene TRBJ2-3; no definite D call. From germline, CDR1 is MNHNY and CDR2 SVGAGI (reference sequence). CDR3 length: 12 residues. Trimming pared 5 bases from V and 2 bases from J, leaving 5 bases between. CDR3 sequence reads: CASSKDTDTQYF. The DNA of the CDR3 is TGTGCCAGCAGTAAGGACACAGATACGCAGTATTTT.

The chain joins TRBV7-3 to TRBJ2-1, with 7 nucleotides matching TRBD1. V shed 5 bases, J shed 8 bases, and the junction held 12 bases outside the gene matches. The CDR3 has 15 residues. Germline assignment: CDR1 SGHTA and CDR2 FQGTGA. CDR3 region: CASSPQGGAYDEQFF. The CDR3 coding sequence is TGTGCCAGCAGCCCCCAAGGGGGCGCCTATGATGAGCAGTTCTTC.

This chain uses TRBV5-4 with TRBJ1-5; D not resolved. The CDR3 consists of 15 residues. V was clipped by 1 base and J by 0 bases, with 8 bases between them. From germline, CDR1 is SGHNT and CDR2 YYREEE (reference sequence). The CDR3 nucleotides read TGTGCCAGCAGCTTGATCCGACATAGCAATCAGCCCCAGCATTTT. Translated, it gives CASSLIRHSNQPQHF.

The chain uses TRBV5-4 and TRBJ1-2; possible D gene TRBD1, 6 bases. V shed 7 bases and J shed 4 bases, with 14 bases lying between them. Germline CDR1 and CDR2: SGHNT and YYREEE (reference sequence). The CDR3 has 13 residues. The CDR3 here is CASSSDSFYGYTF. The CDR3, as DNA: TGTGCCAGCTCCTCGGACAGTTTCTATGGCTACACCTTC.

The chain couples TRBV19 to TRBJ1-1; D is ambiguous. From germline, CDR1 is LNHDA and CDR2 SQIVND (reference sequence). V lost 8 bases and J lost 3, with 13 bases in between. This CDR3 contains 13 residues. CDR3 in DNA: TGTGCCAGTTCGAGGGTGAAGGACACTGAAGCTTTCTTT. Protein sequence: CASSRVKDTEAFF.

The chain employs TRBV6-4 and TRBJ1-2; weak D call: TRBD1 (5 bases). Germline V lookup: CDR1 MRHNA, CDR2 SNTAGT. V lost 0 bases to trimming and J lost 5 bases, with 10 bases between them. There are 14 residues in the CDR3. The CDR3, as DNA: TGTGCCAGCAGTGACTCACCCGACAGTTATGGCTACACCTTC. Protein: CASSDSPDSYGYTF.

CDR3 bases: TGTGCCAGCAGCGTAACCCCGGACAGTAACTATGGCTACACCTTC. Translating gives CASSVTPDSNYGYTF. The chain carries TRBV9 and TRBJ1-2, with D perhaps matching TRBD1 (6 bases). Trimming cost V 1 base and J 1 base, with 11 bases left between them. This CDR3 region has 15 residues. Germline V gives CDR1 SGDLS, CDR2 YYNGEE.

By share, this clone ranks as medium-sized (0.01 to 0.1%). The V call is TRBV19, the J call TRBJ2-5; possible D gene TRBD1, 5 bases. CDR3 length equals 15 residues. Between the trimmed V and J ends, which lost 6 bases and 0 bases, there was a span of 14 bases. Germline CDR1 reads LNHDA; CDR2 reads SQIVND (reference sequence). CDR3 nucleotides: TGTGCCAGTAGCCCCCCAGGGAACGACCAAGAGACCCAGTACTTC. Amino acid sequence: CASSPPGNDQETQYF.

The V gene is TRBV30, the J gene TRBJ2-7, with TRBD2 identical over 8 bases. V lost 4 bases to trimming and J lost 2 bases; unmatched junction nucleotides: 13. CDR3 length: 16 residues. CDR1 is GTSNPN, CDR2 SVGIG, per germline (reference sequence). DNA for the CDR3: TGTGCCTGGAACCGGGGGGGCCAACTAAGGACCTACGAGCAGTACTTC. Protein sequence: CAWNRGGQLRTYEQYF.

V is TRBV4-1 and J is TRBJ1-6, with 9 positions matching TRBD1. The germline gives CDR1 MGHRA, CDR2 YSYEKL. The V gene end was trimmed by 1 base and the J gene end by 10 bases; junction bases not matched to a gene: 14. The CDR3 has 18 residues. The CDR3 sequence: CASSQVGQGYLGRSPLHF. CDR3 nucleotide sequence: TGCGCCAGCAGCCAAGTCGGACAGGGGTATTTGGGTCGATCACCCCTCCACTTT.